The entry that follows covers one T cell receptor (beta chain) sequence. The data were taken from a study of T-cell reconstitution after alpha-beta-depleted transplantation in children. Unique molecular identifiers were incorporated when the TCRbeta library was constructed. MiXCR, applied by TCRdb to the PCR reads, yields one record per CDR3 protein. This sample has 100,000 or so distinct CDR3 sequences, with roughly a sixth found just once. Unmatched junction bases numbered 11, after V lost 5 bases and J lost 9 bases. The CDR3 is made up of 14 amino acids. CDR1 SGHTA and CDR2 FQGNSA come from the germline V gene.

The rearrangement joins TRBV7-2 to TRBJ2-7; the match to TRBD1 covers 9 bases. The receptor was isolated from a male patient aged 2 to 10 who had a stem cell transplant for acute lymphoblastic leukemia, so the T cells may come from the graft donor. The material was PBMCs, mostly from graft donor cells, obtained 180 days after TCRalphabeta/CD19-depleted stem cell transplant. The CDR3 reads CASSHGQGRVGQYF. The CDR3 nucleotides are TGTGCCAGCAGCCATGGACAGGGGCGCGTTGGGCAGTACTTC.